This TCR beta chain is drawn from a study of siplizumab effects on memory and regulatory T cells. Study-level findings and limits: Many proliferating CD4+ or CD8+ clones remained unclassified. Roughly 75-97% of them could not be assigned either a naive or a memory phenotype. Naive T cells looked more diverse than memory cells, and they looked like major contributors to the alloresponse.

This clone was seen only once. Its antigen is as yet unknown. Approximately 10^5 TCR templates underwent assay in every sample. Repertoires were generated with immunoSEQ multiplex PCR, while TCRdb's copy carries only in-frame clones and drops some. Among roughly 56,000 clones listed, 80% to 95% were seen once. Germline CDR1 and CDR2: SGHVS and FQNEAQ. The CDR3 sequence is 14 residues long. The ends were cut back, 0 bases at V and 4 bases at J, with 8 bases in the middle. Material: CD8+ T cells sorted from blood. This sequence joins TRBV7-8 and TRBJ2-3; tentative D call: TRBD2 (5 bases). The receptor was isolated from a human donor in good health. CDR3 sequence reads: CASSLAGASDTQYF. The CDR3 nucleotides read TGTGCCAGCAGCTTAGCGGGAGCCTCAGATACGCAGTATTTT.